The subject of this entry is one TCR beta chain. This entry is derived from a study of T cell clones after liver transplantation. Clones were sequenced by immunoSEQ multiplex PCR, and TCRdb holds only the in-frame ones, with some missing. The sample records some 110,000 clones, 90% being singletons. CDR3 length: 13 amino acids. V dropped 0 bases and J dropped 5 bases, with 5 bases sitting between them. In germline, CDR1 is SEHNR, CDR2 FQNEAQ (reference sequence). This TCR was recovered from a human patient who received a liver transplant. The graft donor may have contributed some T cells. The specimen was CD4+ T cells from blood, collected 12 months after liver transplant. The genes are TRBV7-9 and TRBJ1-3; D call uncertain. The chain's CDR3 is CASSLAGRNTIYF. DNA of the CDR3: TGTGCCAGCAGCTTAGCCGGGCGAAACACCATATATTTT.